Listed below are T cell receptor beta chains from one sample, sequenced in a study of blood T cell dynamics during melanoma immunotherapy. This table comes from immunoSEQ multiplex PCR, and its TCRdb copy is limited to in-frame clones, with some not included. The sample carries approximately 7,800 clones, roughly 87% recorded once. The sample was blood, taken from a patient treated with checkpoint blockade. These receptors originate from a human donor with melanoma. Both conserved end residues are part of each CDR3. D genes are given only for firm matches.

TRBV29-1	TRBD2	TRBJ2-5	CSVETLAGGRETQYF
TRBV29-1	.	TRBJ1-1	CSAKGSRTEASF
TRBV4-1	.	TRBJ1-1	CASSQQRGDTEAFF
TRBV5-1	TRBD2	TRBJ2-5	CASSSTSGRADSFQTQYF
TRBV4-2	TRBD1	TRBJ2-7	CASSQDEGQGNLEQYF
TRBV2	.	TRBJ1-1	CASGNTEAFF
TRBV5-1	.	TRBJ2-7	CASSWGDSQAYF
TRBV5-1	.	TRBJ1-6	CASSPGGGGSYNSPLHF
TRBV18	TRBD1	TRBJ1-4	CASSPGQGREKLFF
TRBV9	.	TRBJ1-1	CASSGRGLTTEAFF
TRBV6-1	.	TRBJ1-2	CASSPQGHGSYGYTF
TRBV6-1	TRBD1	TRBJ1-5	CASSEAERDRINQPQHF
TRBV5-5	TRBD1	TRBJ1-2	CASSLVVREGGNYGYTF
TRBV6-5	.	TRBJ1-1	CASSYLESAEAFF
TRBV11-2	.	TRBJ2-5	CASSRDNQETQYF
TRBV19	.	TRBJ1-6	CASGEQSYDSPLHF
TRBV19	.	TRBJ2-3	CASSRGRADTQYF
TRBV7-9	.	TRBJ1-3	CASSPGGAGSGNTIYF
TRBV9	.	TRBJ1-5	CASSQTDGWNQPQHF
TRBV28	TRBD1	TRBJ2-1	CASRGQGRNEQFF
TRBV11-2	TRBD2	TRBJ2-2	CASSLMSSGVTGELFF
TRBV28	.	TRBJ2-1	CASSPLSGEQFF
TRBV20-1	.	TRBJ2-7	CSAGSSHEQYF
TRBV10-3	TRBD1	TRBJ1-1	CAISESSQGVRTEAFF
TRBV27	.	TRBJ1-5	CASKAGVISNQPQHF
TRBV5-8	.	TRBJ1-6	CASRFDSLYNSPLHF
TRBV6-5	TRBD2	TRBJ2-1	CASSLAGGMGEQFF
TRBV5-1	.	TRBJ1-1	CASSSSGGTEAFF
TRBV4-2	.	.	CASSGNRERHEQYF
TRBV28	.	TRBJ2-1	CASSFPPSGVVRANEQFF
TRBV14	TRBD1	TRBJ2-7	CASSHHKGQDEQYF
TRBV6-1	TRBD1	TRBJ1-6	CASSENPGQGAAALHF
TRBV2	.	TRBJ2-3	CASRRVSDTQYF
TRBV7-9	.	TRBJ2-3	CASSLVKVTDTQYF
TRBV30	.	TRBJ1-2	CALNRGYGYTF
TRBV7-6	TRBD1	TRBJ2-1	CASSFGTGSSYNEQFF
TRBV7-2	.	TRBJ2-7	CASSLGTFTYEQYF
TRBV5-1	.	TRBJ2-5	CASSLARQETQYF
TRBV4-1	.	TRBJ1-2	CASSYRGGENYGYTF
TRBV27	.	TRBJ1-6	CASRPGGNSPLHF
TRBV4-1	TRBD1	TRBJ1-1	CASKGTGGYTEAFF